Below are 26 T cell receptor beta chains sequenced from a single sample in a study of cytomegalovirus exposure and HLA in healthy donors. It was with 60 Vbeta and 13 Jbeta primers that the PCR ran. Sequencing used immunoSEQ multiplex PCR; TCRdb keeps in-frame clones, though not all of them. The sample lists approximately 140,000 clones, 80% occurring once. Sequencing input: PBMCs. These receptor sequences come from a woman aged 40 to 50 in good health and CMV-seronegative.

This clone was detected once. The J gene is TRBJ2-7, the V gene TRBV5-5; unclear D gene. The CDR3 contains 12 residues. The germline V gene has CDR1 SGHKS and CDR2 YYEKEE (reference sequence). V was pared by 3 bases and J by 2 bases, with 6 bases between. DNA of the CDR3: TGTGCCAGCAGCTCCGACACCTACGAGCAGTACTTC. This codes for CASSSDTYEQYF.

The rearrangement uses TRBV5-1 and TRBJ2-5, with 8 bases lining up with TRBD2. Germline-derived CDR1 and CDR2 are SGHRS and YFSETQ. This CDR3 has 15 amino acids. The trim removed 1 base at V and 1 base at J, leaving 3 bases unmatched. CDR3 protein: CASSLQAGAQETQYF. In DNA form, the CDR3 reads TGCGCCAGCAGCTTGCAAGCGGGGGCCCAAGAGACCCAGTACTTC.

The rearrangement joins TRBV29-1 to TRBJ2-3; D is uncertain. The V gene's germline CDR1 is SQVTM and CDR2 ANQGSEA. The CDR3 loop spans 12 amino acids. Trimming removed 8 bases from V and 4 bases from J, with 13 bases in between. CDR3 DNA sequence: TGCAGCCTCCGCGGTGGAGCAGATACGCAGTATTTT. This gives the protein CSLRGGADTQYF.

This clone was detected only a few times. The rearrangement joins TRBV2 to TRBJ1-6, with a weak D call TRBD1 (6 bases). This CDR3 is 15 amino acids long. Germline assignment: CDR1 SNHLY and CDR2 FYNNEI. V was shortened by 6 bases and J by 10 bases, with 19 bases between the two germline ends. In nucleotides, the CDR3 is TGTGCCAGCAGCGCGCGGACAGCGAAAGACTCACCCCTCCACTTT. This gives the protein CASSARTAKDSPLHF.

The V gene is TRBV4-3, the J gene TRBJ1-5; D is unresolved. This CDR3 has 16 residues. CDR1 is LGHNA and CDR2 is YSLEER in the germline V gene. Deletions cut 0 bases from V and 6 bases from J, with 15 bases between. CDR3 sequence: CASSQDWPTLGQPQHF. CDR3 DNA: TGCGCCAGCAGCCAAGATTGGCCGACTCTGGGTCAGCCCCAGCATTTT.

This rearrangement joins TRBV7-3 to TRBJ2-2, with a possible D match to TRBD2 (6 bases). The length of the CDR3 is 14 residues. V lost 2 bases and J 4 bases, leaving 8 bases between the germline ends. CDR1 SGHTA and CDR2 FQGTGA come from the germline V gene. CDR3 sequence (DNA): TGTGCCAGCAGCTTAGGGAGGAGCACCGGGGAGCTGTTTTTT. It codes for CASSLGRSTGELFF.

This rearrangement joins TRBV5-4 to TRBJ1-1; 7 bases are shared with TRBD1. Germline trimming cut 4 bases from V and 0 bases from J; bases unmatched to any gene: 6. The germline gives CDR1 SGHNT, CDR2 YYREEE (reference sequence). This CDR3 has 15 amino acids. The CDR3 nucleotides are TGTGCCAGCAGCCGAGGGGACAGCTTGAACACTGAAGCTTTCTTT. It encodes CASSRGDSLNTEAFF.

The chain uses TRBV28 and TRBJ1-1, with D uncertain. The length of the CDR3 is 16 residues. V was shortened by 4 bases and J by 2 bases, with 17 bases between the two germline ends. Germline V gene lookup returns CDR1 MDHEN and CDR2 SYDVKM. This chain's CDR3 is CASSSLRGRLNTEAFF. DNA for the CDR3: TGTGCCAGCAGTTCCCTCCGTGGCAGACTAAACACTGAAGCTTTCTTT.

This rearrangement joins TRBV18 to TRBJ1-1; 8 bases match TRBD1. V shed 5 bases, J shed 5 bases, and the junction held 4 bases outside the gene matches. The length of the CDR3 is 13 residues. From germline, CDR1 is KGHSH and CDR2 LQKENI. CDR3: CASSSDRATEAFF. CDR3 bases: TGTGCCAGCTCATCGGACAGGGCGACTGAAGCTTTCTTT.

The chain uses TRBV7-2 and TRBJ1-1, with D uncertain. This CDR3 is built from 11 residues. V was cut by 6 bases and J by 11 bases, with 13 bases left in between. CDR1 and CDR2 from the germline V gene are SGHTA and FQGNSA. The CDR3 sequence: CASRETFIAFF. CDR3 sequence (DNA): TGTGCCAGCAGGGAGACTTTCATCGCTTTCTTT.

V is TRBV6-5 and J is TRBJ2-7; 10 bases are a match to TRBD1. The CDR3 spans 13 residues. Germline-derived CDR1 and CDR2 are MNHEY and SVGAGI. Trimming cost V 5 bases and J 6 bases; bases outside gene matches: 4. The chain's CDR3 is CASSPGQGLEQYF. The CDR3 DNA reads as TGTGCCAGCAGTCCGGGACAGGGGCTCGAGCAGTACTTC.

This clone was counted between two and nine times. This chain uses TRBV2 with TRBJ2-7; 14 bases are shared with TRBD2. J lost 2 bases, V lost 6 bases, and 0 bases had no gene match. CDR1 SNHLY and CDR2 FYNNEI come from the germline V gene. This CDR3 spans 14 amino acids. The CDR3 loop reads CASRTSGGAYEQYF. As DNA, the CDR3 is TGTGCCAGCAGGACTAGCGGGGGGGCCTACGAGCAGTACTTC.

The chain is built from TRBV9 and TRBJ2-1; 7 bases are shared with TRBD2. The CDR3 runs 12 residues. Germline assignment: CDR1 SGDLS and CDR2 YYNGEE. V dropped 5 bases and J dropped 10; count of bases not matched to a gene: 6. The CDR3 spells CASSGTGGEQFF. The CDR3 coding sequence is TGTGCCAGCAGTGGGACGGGGGGAGAGCAGTTCTTC.

In its sample, this clone was seen once. J is TRBJ2-5 and V is TRBV11-1; 7 bases match TRBD1. The germline V gene encodes CDR1 SGHAT and CDR2 FQDESV (reference sequence). The CDR3 is 15 residues long. Trimming cost V 3 bases and J 2 bases; bases outside gene matches: 6. As DNA, the CDR3 is TGTGCCAGCAGCTTTGCACCGGGACAGCAAGAGACCCAGTACTTC. Encoded protein: CASSFAPGQQETQYF.

This clone occurred once. The CDR3 protein is CASSYSPTGLNTEAFF. CDR3 DNA sequence: TGTGCCAGCAGTTACTCGCCCACAGGCCTGAACACTGAAGCTTTCTTT. The genes are TRBV6-5 and TRBJ1-1; tentative D call: TRBD1 (5 bases). This CDR3 has 16 residues. Germline loops: CDR1 MNHEY, CDR2 SVGAGI. V gave up 0 bases and J gave up 0 bases, with 11 bases separating them.

This chain joins TRBV2 and TRBJ2-3, with 10 bases lining up with TRBD2. Per germline, CDR1 SNHLY and CDR2 FYNNEI. After removal of 0 bases from V and 1 base from J, the junction contained 4 bases not matched to a gene. CDR3 length equals 17 residues. The CDR3 nucleotides read TGTGCCAGCAGTGAAGCGAGTGGACTAGCGGGCACAGATACGCAGTATTTT. It is translated as CASSEASGLAGTDTQYF.

The chain has TRBV15 and TRBJ1-1, with D perhaps TRBD1 (6 bases). The CDR3 runs 15 residues. V shed 5 bases and J shed 1 base, with 14 bases lying between them. The germline gives CDR1 LNHNV, CDR2 YYDKDF (reference sequence). CDR3 nucleotide sequence: TGTGCCACCAGCCGAAAGGGACATTCGAACACTGAAGCTTTCTTT. Its protein product is CATSRKGHSNTEAFF.

About this clone: A read error may account for a junction end that differs from germline. The chain is built from TRBV7-7 and TRBJ1-3, with TRBD1 identical over 7 bases. Germline V gene lookup returns CDR1 SSHAT and CDR2 FNYEAQ (reference sequence). The CDR3 consists of 15 residues. The CDR3 loop is CASSLDRNEGNTIYF. Here the CDR3 DNA reads TGTGCTAGCAGCTTGGACAGGAATGAGGGAAACACCATATATTTT.

This chain connects TRBV19 to TRBJ1-5, with D possibly being TRBD1 (5 bases). V shed 4 bases and J shed 5 bases, with 15 bases lying between them. The CDR3 sequence is 15 residues long. CDR1 LNHDA and CDR2 SQIVND come from the germline V gene (reference sequence). The CDR3 DNA is TGTGCCAGTAGTACCCGGACAAACTCTTATCAGCCCCAGCATTTT. It translates to CASSTRTNSYQPQHF.

Regarding this clone: Other nucleotide sequences from this sample produce the same CDR3. The V call is TRBV5-1, the J call TRBJ2-3; TRBD1 matches at 7 bases. The germline gives CDR1 SGHRS, CDR2 YFSETQ. The CDR3 has 15 amino acids. The J segment lost 0 bases and the V segment lost 1 base, leaving 2 bases of the junction unmatched. CDR3 sequence (DNA): TGCGCCAGCAGCTTGCTGGACAGGAGCACAGATACGCAGTATTTT. Its protein is CASSLLDRSTDTQYF.

This clone was observed a handful of times. This sequence joins TRBV6-1 and TRBJ1-1; unclear D gene. CDR3 size: 12 residues. Germline CDR1 and CDR2: MNHNS and SASEGT. V dropped 8 bases and J dropped 11 bases, with 18 bases sitting between them. The CDR3 DNA is TGTGCCAGCTACTACCTCGGCGGCGGGGCTTTCTTT. This sequence encodes CASYYLGGGAFF.

This chain connects TRBV29-1 to TRBJ1-2; the match to TRBD1 covers 11 bases. The V segment lost 6 bases and the J segment 8 bases; nucleotides outside the gene matches: 11. In germline, CDR1 is SQVTM, CDR2 ANQGSEA. The CDR3 spans 14 residues. CDR3 nucleotides: TGCAGCGTAAATCCGGGACAGGGGGTTAGGGGCTACACCTTC. It encodes CSVNPGQGVRGYTF. The complete variable domain, with remaining parts taken from reference TRBV29-1 and TRBJ1-2, reads SAVISQKPSRDICQRGTSLTIQCQVDSQVTMMFWYRQQPGQSLTLIATANQGSEATYESGFVIDKFPISRPNLTFSTLTVSNMSPEDSSIYLCSVNPGQGVRGYTFGSGTRLTVV.

The chain recombines TRBV7-2 with TRBJ2-5; 7 bases align to TRBD2. V was pared by 4 bases and J by 5 bases, with 7 bases of the junction left unmatched. In germline, CDR1 is SGHTA, CDR2 FQGNSA. This CDR3 has 14 amino acids. The CDR3 protein is CASSSMGGVETQYF. The CDR3 nucleotides read TGTGCCAGCAGCTCCATGGGGGGGGTTGAGACCCAGTACTTC.

This clone was found once. The rearrangement uses TRBV12-5 and TRBJ2-7; a possible D gene is TRBD2 (6 bases). CDR1 and CDR2 from the germline V gene are LGHNT and FRNRAP. CDR3 length: 13 residues. The ends were cut back, 4 bases at V and 3 bases at J, with 10 bases in the middle. CDR3 amino acids: CASGCRDCYEQYF. The DNA of the CDR3 is TGTGCTAGTGGTTGCCGGGACTGCTACGAGCAGTACTTC.

The chain recombines TRBV29-1 with TRBJ1-2; TRBD1 matches at 9 bases. V shed 0 bases, J shed 12 bases, and the junction held 8 bases outside the gene matches. Germline loops: CDR1 SQVTM, CDR2 ANQGSEA. The length of the CDR3 is 13 residues. DNA of the CDR3: TGCAGCGTTGAAGACCTCACAGGGGGCAGGAACACCTTC. Its translation: CSVEDLTGGRNTF.

The rearrangement joins TRBV9 to TRBJ2-1; a weak D match, TRBD1 (6 bases). Trimming pared 0 bases from V and 5 bases from J, leaving 6 bases between. Per the germline V gene, CDR1 is SGDLS and CDR2 is YYNGEE. The CDR3 is 13 residues long. The CDR3 is CASSVAGDNEQFF. DNA for the CDR3: TGTGCCAGCAGCGTAGCAGGGGACAATGAGCAGTTCTTC.